This note documents a single T cell receptor beta chain sequence. Which antigen it targets is not known. Base qualities are not provided; no much larger clone lies one nucleotide away. These data are taken from a study of molecular identifiers for immune sequencing clone quantification (dated by TCRdb to between 2017 and 2018). Regarding the complete study: For a replicate experiment, RNA from around 20,000 or 99,000 naive CD8 T cells was divided into five aliquots, of which four were sequenced. The study was a methods study using CD8 T cells to benchmark molecular-identifier clustering-based TCR repertoire sequencing (MIDCIRS) and TCR RNA copy counting. Broad study findings and their caveats: Modeling indicated about three TCR RNA copies recovered per cell, compared with 7.5 to 10 by digital PCR, which implies a capture efficiency of approximately 30%. In CMV-specific effector cells, clones with more than 20 RNA copies contained over 97% of molecules, whereas in naive cells such clones contained under 1% of molecules. Highly expanded clone sizes could be underestimated if identical TCR molecules share a barcode. Without barcode sub-clustering, chimeric consensus sequences inflated TCR diversity; chimeras reached as high as 47%. Naive libraries contained spiked-in Jurkat TCR RNA (approximately ten copies' worth), which is not part of the donor repertoire. A single cell's worth of spiked-in Jurkat TCR RNA was reported detectable even among around 1 million naive CD8 T cells.

Library preparation employed PCR. Sequencing took place on a NextSeq 500. Bulk TCR libraries were prepared as previously described, using TCR primers listed in Table S5. Total RNA was purified with the Qiagen AllPrep DNA/RNA kit. Before any analysis, reads coming from multiple sequencing runs of the same library were combined into one pool. Under the source paper's analysis protocol: Reads were retained only if an exact TCR constant sequence was present, and the retained reads were trimmed to 150 nt and grouped according to their 12-nt molecular barcodes. Within each barcode group, reads were sub-clustered at a 15% Levenshtein threshold, and quality-weighted consensus sequences were built per RNA molecule. Non-functional sequences were discarded, and so were lower-count sequences lying one edit away from another sequence. Based on a fit of two negative binomial distributions, barcode sub-clusters having less than 20% of the maximum read count were discarded. TCRdb redid the processing of the public reads, applying fastp at Q25 and MiXCR, and retained in-frame beta chains. Identical CDR3 protein sequences are pooled into one entry, listed with their most common genes and DNA. The V and J calls and clone size are TCRdb's, not the authors'. A total of roughly 50,000 distinct CDR3 sequences appear in this sample, 36% of them only once. The ten largest make up 3% to 4% of the sample.

Naive CD8 T cell libraries were made from approximately 20,000 to 1,000,000 sorted cells using 10%, 30% or 50% of purified RNA. On a BD FACSAria II, naive CD8 T cells were FACS-sorted as CD8+CD4-CCR7+CD45RA+ and collected into RLT Plus buffer. To test detection sensitivity, Jurkat RNA equal to some 11 TCR copies was added to samples of about 17,000-1,100,000 naive CD8 T cells. Enrichment of CD8 T cells was performed with RosetteSep CD8+ T Cell Enrichment Cocktail and Ficoll-Paque, after which ACK red cell lysis was carried out. The germline ends are 18 bases apart after V is trimmed by 1 base and J by 5 bases. CDR1 SGHTA and CDR2 FQGNSA are derived from the germline V gene. The CDR3 runs 16 amino acids, cysteine and phenylalanine included. Only CDR3 DNA is held: 48 bases, read in frame from base 1.

The sequencing sample was made of naive CD8+ T cells from blood, with Jurkat cell RNA spiked in. This specimen's cell subset or site label, interpreted: FACS-sorted CD8+CD4-CCR7+CD45RA+ naive T cells. This sequence was found in a human donor in good health. Some libraries in this study had Jurkat cell RNA spiked in. The chain links TRBV7-2 with TRBJ2-7; the D gene is possibly TRBD1 or TRBD2, with 5 bases matching each. The DNA sequence is as follows: TGTGCCAGCAGCTTAGGTAATGGGGGACGGAGCAACGAGCAGTACTTC. This sequence encodes CASSLGNGGRSNEQYF.